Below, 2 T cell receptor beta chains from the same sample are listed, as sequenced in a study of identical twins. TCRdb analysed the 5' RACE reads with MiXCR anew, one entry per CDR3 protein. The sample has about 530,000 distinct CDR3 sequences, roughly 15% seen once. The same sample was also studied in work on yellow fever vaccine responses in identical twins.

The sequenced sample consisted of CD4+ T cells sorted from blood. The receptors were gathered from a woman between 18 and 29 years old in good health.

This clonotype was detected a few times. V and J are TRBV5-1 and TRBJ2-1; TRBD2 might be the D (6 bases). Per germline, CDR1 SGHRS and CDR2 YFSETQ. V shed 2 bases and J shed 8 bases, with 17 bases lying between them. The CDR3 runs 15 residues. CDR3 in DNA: TGCGCCAGCAGCTTTATCGGAGGGGTTTTAGATGAGCAGTTCTTC. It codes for CASSFIGGVLDEQFF. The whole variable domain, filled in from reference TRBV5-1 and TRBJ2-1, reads KAGVTQTPRYLIKTRGQQVTLSCSPISGHRSVSWYQQTPGQGLQFLFEYFSETQRNKGNFPGRFSGRQFSNSRSEMNVSTLELGDSALYLCASSFIGGVLDEQFFGPGTRLTVL.

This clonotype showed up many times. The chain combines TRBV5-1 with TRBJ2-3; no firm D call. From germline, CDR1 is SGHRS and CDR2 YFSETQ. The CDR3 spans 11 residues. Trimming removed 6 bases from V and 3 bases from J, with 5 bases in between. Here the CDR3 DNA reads TGCGCCAGCATGGAGACAGATACGCAGTATTTT. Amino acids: CASMETDTQYF.